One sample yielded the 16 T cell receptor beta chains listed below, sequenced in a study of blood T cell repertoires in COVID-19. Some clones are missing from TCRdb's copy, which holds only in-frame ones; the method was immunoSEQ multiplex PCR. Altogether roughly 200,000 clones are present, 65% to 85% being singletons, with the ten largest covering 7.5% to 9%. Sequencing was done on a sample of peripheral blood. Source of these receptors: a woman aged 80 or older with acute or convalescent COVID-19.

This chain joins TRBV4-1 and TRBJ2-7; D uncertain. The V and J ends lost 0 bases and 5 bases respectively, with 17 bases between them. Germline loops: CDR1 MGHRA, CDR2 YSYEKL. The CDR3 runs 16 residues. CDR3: CASSQDTASNSDEQYF. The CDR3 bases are TGCGCCAGCAGCCAAGATACAGCTTCCAACTCGGACGAGCAGTACTTC.

CDR3: CASSVGGISYEQYF. The CDR3 bases are TGTGCCAGCAGTGTAGGGGGTATTTCCTACGAGCAGTACTTC. The chain employs TRBV25-1 and TRBJ2-7, with D perhaps TRBD1 (6 bases). V was pared by 4 bases and J by 1 base, with 11 bases between. The CDR3 extends over 14 amino acids. The V gene's germline CDR1 is MGHDK and CDR2 SYGVNS.

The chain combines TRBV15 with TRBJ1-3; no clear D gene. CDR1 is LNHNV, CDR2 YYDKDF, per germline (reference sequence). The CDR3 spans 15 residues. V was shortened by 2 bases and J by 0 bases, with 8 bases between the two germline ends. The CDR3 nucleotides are TGTGCCACCAGCAGAAGCCTTAACTCTGGAAACACCATATATTTT. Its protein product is CATSRSLNSGNTIYF.

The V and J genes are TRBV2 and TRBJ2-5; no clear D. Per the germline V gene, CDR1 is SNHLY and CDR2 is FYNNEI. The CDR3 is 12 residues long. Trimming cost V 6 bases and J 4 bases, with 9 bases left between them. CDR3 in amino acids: CASSGPLETQYF. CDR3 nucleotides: TGTGCCAGCAGCGGTCCCCTAGAGACCCAGTACTTC.

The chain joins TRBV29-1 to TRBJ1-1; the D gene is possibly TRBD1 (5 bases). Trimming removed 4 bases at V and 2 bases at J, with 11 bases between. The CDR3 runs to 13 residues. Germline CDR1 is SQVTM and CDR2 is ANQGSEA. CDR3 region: CSVGQRLNTEAFF. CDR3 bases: TGCAGCGTTGGACAGAGACTTAACACTGAAGCTTTCTTT.

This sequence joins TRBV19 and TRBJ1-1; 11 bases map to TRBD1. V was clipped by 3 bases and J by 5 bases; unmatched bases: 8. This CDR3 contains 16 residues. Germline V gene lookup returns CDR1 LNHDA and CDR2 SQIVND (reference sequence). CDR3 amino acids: CASSMIGTGGKTEAFF. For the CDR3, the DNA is TGTGCCAGTAGTATGATTGGGACAGGGGGTAAAACTGAAGCTTTCTTT.

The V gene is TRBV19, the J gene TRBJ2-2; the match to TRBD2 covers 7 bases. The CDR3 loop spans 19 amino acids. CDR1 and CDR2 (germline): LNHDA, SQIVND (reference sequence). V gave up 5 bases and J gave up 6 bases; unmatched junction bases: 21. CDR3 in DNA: TGTGCCAGTAGTTCGGCCGGGACTACTTACGGAACGGGTCCCGGGGAGCTGTTTTTT. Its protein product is CASSSAGTTYGTGPGELFF.

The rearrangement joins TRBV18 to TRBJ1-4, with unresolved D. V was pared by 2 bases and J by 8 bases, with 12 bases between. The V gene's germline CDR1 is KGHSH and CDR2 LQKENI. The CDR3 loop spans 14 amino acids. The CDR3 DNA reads TGTGCCAGCTCACCAGAGACATTAAGAGAAAAACTGTTTTTT. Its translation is CASSPETLREKLFF.

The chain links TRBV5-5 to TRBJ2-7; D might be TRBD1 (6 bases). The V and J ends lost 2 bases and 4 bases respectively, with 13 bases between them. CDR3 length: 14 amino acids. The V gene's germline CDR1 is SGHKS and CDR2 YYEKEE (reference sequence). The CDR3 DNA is TGTGCCAGCAGCTTTCAGGCAGGGGAGTACGAGCAGTACTTC. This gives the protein CASSFQAGEYEQYF.

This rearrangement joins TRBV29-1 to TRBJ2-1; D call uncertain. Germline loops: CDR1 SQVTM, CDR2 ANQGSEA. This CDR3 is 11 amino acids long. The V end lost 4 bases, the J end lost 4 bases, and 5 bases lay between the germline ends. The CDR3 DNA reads TGCAGCGTTGCTCTTTACAATGAGCAGTTCTTC. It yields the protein CSVALYNEQFF.

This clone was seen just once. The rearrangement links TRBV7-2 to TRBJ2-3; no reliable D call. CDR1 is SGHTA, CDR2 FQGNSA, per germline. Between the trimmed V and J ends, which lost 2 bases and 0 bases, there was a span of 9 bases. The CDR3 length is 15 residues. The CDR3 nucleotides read TGTGCCAGCAGCTTATTACGGGTTAGCACAGATACGCAGTATTTT. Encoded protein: CASSLLRVSTDTQYF.

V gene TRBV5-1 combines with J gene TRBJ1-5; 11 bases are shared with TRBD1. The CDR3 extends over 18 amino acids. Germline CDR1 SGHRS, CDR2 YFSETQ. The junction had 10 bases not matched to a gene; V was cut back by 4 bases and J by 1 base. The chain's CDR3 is CASSPGLGTGGSNQPQHF. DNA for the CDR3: TGCGCCAGCAGCCCAGGACTCGGGACAGGGGGGAGCAATCAGCCCCAGCATTTT.

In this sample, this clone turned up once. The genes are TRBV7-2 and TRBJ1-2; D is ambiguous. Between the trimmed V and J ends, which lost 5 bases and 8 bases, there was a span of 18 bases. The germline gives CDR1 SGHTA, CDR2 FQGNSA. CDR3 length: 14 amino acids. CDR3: CASSPQSSRAGYTF. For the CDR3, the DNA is TGTGCCAGCAGCCCCCAATCTAGCCGGGCGGGCTACACCTTC.

DNA for the CDR3: TGCGCCAGCAGCACAGGGCGGGTCGGGGAGCTGTTTTTT. This codes for CASSTGRVGELFF. The chain uses TRBV5-1 and TRBJ2-2; TRBD1 might be the D (6 bases). CDR3 size: 13 residues. The germline V and J ends were trimmed by 4 bases and 7 bases, with 11 bases remaining between them. Germline lookup yields CDR1 SGHRS and CDR2 YFSETQ.

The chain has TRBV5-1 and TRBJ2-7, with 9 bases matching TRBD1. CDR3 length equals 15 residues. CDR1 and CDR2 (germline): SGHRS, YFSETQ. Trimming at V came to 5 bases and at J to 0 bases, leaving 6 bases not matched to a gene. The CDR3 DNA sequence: TGCGCCAGCAGTTGGGGGACAGGGCGCTCCTACGAGCAGTACTTC. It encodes CASSWGTGRSYEQYF. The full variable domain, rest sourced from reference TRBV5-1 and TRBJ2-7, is KAGVTQTPRYLIKTRGQQVTLSCSPISGHRSVSWYQQTPGQGLQFLFEYFSETQRNKGNFPGRFSGRQFSNSRSEMNVSTLELGDSALYLCASSWGTGRSYEQYFGPGTRLTVT.

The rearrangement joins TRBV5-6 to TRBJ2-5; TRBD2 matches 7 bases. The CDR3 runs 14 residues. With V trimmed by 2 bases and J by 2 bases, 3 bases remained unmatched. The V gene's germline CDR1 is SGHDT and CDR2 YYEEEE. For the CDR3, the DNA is TGTGCCAGCAGCTTTGGGGGGGGGCAAGAGACCCAGTACTTC. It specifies CASSFGGGQETQYF.